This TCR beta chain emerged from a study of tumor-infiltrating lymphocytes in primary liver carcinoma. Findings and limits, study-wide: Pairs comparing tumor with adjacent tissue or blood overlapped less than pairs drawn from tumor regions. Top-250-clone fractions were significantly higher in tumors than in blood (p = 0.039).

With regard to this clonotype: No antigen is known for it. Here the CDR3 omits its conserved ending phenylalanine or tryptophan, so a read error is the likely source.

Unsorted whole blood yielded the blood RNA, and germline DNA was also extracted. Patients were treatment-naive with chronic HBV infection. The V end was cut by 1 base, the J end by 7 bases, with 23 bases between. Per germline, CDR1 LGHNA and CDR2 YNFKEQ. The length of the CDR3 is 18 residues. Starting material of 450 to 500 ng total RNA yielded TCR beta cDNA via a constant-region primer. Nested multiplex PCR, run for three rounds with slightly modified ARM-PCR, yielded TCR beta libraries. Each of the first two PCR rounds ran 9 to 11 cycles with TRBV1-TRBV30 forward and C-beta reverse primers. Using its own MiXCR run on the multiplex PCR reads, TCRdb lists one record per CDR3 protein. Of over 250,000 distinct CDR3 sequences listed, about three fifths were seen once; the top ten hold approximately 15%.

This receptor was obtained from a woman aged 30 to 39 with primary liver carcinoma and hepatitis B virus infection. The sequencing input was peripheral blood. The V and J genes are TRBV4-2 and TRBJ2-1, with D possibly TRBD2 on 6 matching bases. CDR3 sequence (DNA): TGTGCCAGCAGCCAAGCCCCCGGGGAGGAGACATTGAAAAATGAGCAGTTCCTC. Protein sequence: CASSQAPGEETLKNEQFL.